These 15 T cell receptor beta chains were sequenced from one sample in a study of technical replicates of blood from several donors. TCRdb's copy holds only in-frame clones and misses some; the assay was immunoSEQ multiplex PCR. The data hold about 53,000 clones, with just over 85% observed a single time. The sample consisted of PBMCs. These receptors were collected from a human donor in good health. Some clones in this sample may be carry-over from other donors' samples.

By sample fraction, this clone is large. This sequence joins TRBV7-9 and TRBJ2-2; D gene uncertain. Trimming took off 5 bases at V and 4 bases at J, with 11 bases between the two ends. The CDR3 covers 14 residues. Looked up from germline, CDR1 is SEHNR and CDR2 is FQNEAQ (reference sequence). The CDR3 DNA sequence: TGTGCCAGCAGCCCTGTTAGTTTCACCGGGGAGCTGTTTTTT. This codes for CASSPVSFTGELFF.

The V call is TRBV5-8, the J call TRBJ2-7; TRBD1 might be the D (6 bases). Germline CDR1 SGHTS, CDR2 YDEGEE. The length of the CDR3 is 15 residues. V was trimmed by 0 bases and J by 3 bases, leaving 13 bases between them. Written as DNA, the CDR3 is TGTGCCAGCAGCTTGGCCCCAGGGGTAGGCTACGAGCAGTACTTC. Its protein product is CASSLAPGVGYEQYF.

This chain uses TRBV4-3 with TRBJ1-5; maybe TRBD1 (6 bases). The V and J ends lost 2 bases and 4 bases respectively, with 9 bases between them. Germline V gene sequence: CDR1 LGHNA, CDR2 YSLEER. The CDR3 has 14 amino acids. This CDR3 reads CASSQQGMNQPQHF. Written as DNA, the CDR3 is TGCGCCAGCAGCCAACAGGGGATGAATCAGCCCCAGCATTTT.

A few counts support this clone. J is TRBJ2-3 and V is TRBV12-5, with TRBD1 identical over 8 bases. Germline CDR1 is LGHNT and CDR2 is FRNRAP. V lost 5 bases and J lost 6; bases outside the gene matches: 10. There are 15 residues in the CDR3. This CDR3 is CASGPTGGKLDTQYF. The CDR3 DNA sequence: TGTGCTAGTGGTCCTACAGGGGGGAAATTGGATACGCAGTATTTT.

The chain uses TRBV9 and TRBJ1-2, with D hard to call. The germline gives CDR1 SGDLS, CDR2 YYNGEE. V shed 2 bases and J shed 8 bases, with 19 bases lying between them. The length of the CDR3 is 15 residues. DNA for the CDR3: TGTGCCAGCAGCGTCGACCCCAGCCGAGAGCGGGGCTACACCTTC. It translates to CASSVDPSRERGYTF.

The V gene is TRBV4-2, the J gene TRBJ2-7; tentative D call: TRBD2 (6 bases). V shed 0 bases and J shed 0 bases, with 6 bases lying between them. The CDR3 runs 14 residues. Germline loops: CDR1 LGHNA, CDR2 YNFKEQ. The DNA of the CDR3 is TGTGCCAGCAGCCAAGAGGGACTCTCCTACGAGCAGTACTTC. Its protein product is CASSQEGLSYEQYF.

The chain recombines TRBV7-9 with TRBJ2-5, with D possibly matching TRBD1 (5 bases). This CDR3 is 13 amino acids long. The germline CDR1 and CDR2 sequences are SEHNR and FQNEAQ (reference sequence). Trimming took 2 bases from V and 5 from J, leaving 9 bases between them. The CDR3 loop is CASSLQGSETQYF. CDR3 nucleotides: TGTGCCAGCAGCTTACAGGGTTCGGAGACCCAGTACTTC.

V usage is TRBV7-6 and J usage is TRBJ2-2; 11 positions match TRBD2. Germline CDR1 and CDR2: SGHVS and FNYEAQ. The CDR3 sequence is 16 residues long. Germline trimming cut 4 bases from V and 6 bases from J; bases unmatched to any gene: 7. DNA of the CDR3: TGTGCCAGCAGCTGGCTAGCGGGGGGAGATTCCGGGGAGCTGTTTTTT. The encoded protein is CASSWLAGGDSGELFF.

This clone is a singleton in its sample. The rearrangement uses TRBV7-2 and TRBJ2-2; D is unresolved. The CDR3 length is 13 residues. The V gene's germline CDR1 is SGHTA and CDR2 FQGNSA. V shed 5 bases and J shed 1 base, with 5 bases lying between them. CDR3 in amino acids: CASSRQNTGELFF. The DNA for the CDR3 is TGTGCCAGCAGCCGACAGAACACCGGGGAGCTGTTTTTT.

The gene calls are TRBV29-1 and TRBJ2-6; tentative D call: TRBD2 (6 bases). The V gene lost 4 bases and the J gene lost 0 bases, with 13 bases spanning the gap. CDR3 length: 16 residues. Germline V CDR1 and CDR2: SQVTM, ANQGSEA. CDR3 nucleotides: TGCAGCGTTGCGGGGCGGGGAAGCTCTGGGGCCAACGTCCTGACTTTC. This encodes CSVAGRGSSGANVLTF.

The chain carries TRBV5-1 and TRBJ2-1; no firm D call. Germline V gene lookup returns CDR1 SGHRS and CDR2 YFSETQ. Deletions cut 5 bases from V and 0 bases from J, with 12 bases between. The CDR3 runs 15 residues. CDR3 sequence reads: CASRGLGSSYNEQFF. As DNA, the CDR3 is TGCGCCAGCAGGGGCCTTGGTAGCTCCTACAATGAGCAGTTCTTC.

V gene TRBV4-2 combines with J gene TRBJ2-5; D remains ambiguous. This CDR3 comprises 15 residues. Between the trimmed V and J ends, which lost 4 bases and 1 base, there was a span of 13 bases. Germline CDR1 is LGHNA and CDR2 is YNFKEQ. The CDR3 loop is CASSRRQVAQETQYF. As DNA, the CDR3 is TGTGCCAGCAGCCGACGGCAGGTTGCCCAAGAGACCCAGTACTTC.

This clone was recorded only once. In nucleotides, the CDR3 is TGTGCCAGCAGCGACAGGGAACTCTACAATGAGCAGTTCTTC. Translating gives CASSDRELYNEQFF. V gene TRBV6-1 combines with J gene TRBJ2-1; TRBD1 matches 7 bases. After removal of 6 bases from V and 3 bases from J, the junction contained 5 bases not matched to a gene. CDR3 length: 14 amino acids. Germline CDR1 is MNHNS and CDR2 is SASEGT.

This clone ranks as medium-sized. The gene calls are TRBV6-1 and TRBJ1-1, with 11 bases lining up with TRBD1. The CDR3 is made up of 14 amino acids. CDR1 and CDR2 (germline): MNHNS, SASEGT. After removal of 4 bases from V and 3 bases from J, the junction contained 1 base not matched to a gene. CDR3 sequence (DNA): TGTGCCAGCAGTGGGACAGGGGGCTACACTGAAGCTTTCTTT. This gives the protein CASSGTGGYTEAFF.

V gene TRBV29-1 combines with J gene TRBJ1-2; 10 bases map to TRBD1. CDR3 size: 14 residues. Trimming removed 7 bases from V and 4 bases from J; junction bases left unmatched: 9. Germline V CDR1 and CDR2: SQVTM, ANQGSEA. Here the CDR3 DNA reads TGCAGCGCAGATGACAGGGGGCAGACCTATGGCTACACCTTC. Amino acids: CSADDRGQTYGYTF.